This passage covers 9 T cell receptor beta chains from one sample sequenced in a study of technical replicates of blood from a handful of donors. TCRdb's copy holds only in-frame clones and misses some; the assay was immunoSEQ multiplex PCR. This sample has approximately 92,000 clones, with about 95% found just once. Material: T cells isolated from PBMCs. These receptors came from a human donor in good health.

This chain joins TRBV4-1 and TRBJ2-1, with D possibly being TRBD2 (6 bases). The CDR3 runs 15 residues. Germline CDR1 reads MGHRA; CDR2 reads YSYEKL. With 6 bases removed from V and 4 bases from J, the gap between germline ends came to 16 bases. CDR3 DNA: TGCGCCAGCAGAAGGGCTGGCGGGACTTACAATGAGCAGTTCTTC. This translates into CASRRAGGTYNEQFF.

V usage is TRBV5-1 and J usage is TRBJ2-3, with 9 nucleotides matching TRBD2. Germline loops: CDR1 SGHRS, CDR2 YFSETQ. Trimming removed 5 bases from V and 4 bases from J; junction bases left unmatched: 11. This CDR3 comprises 16 residues. The CDR3 DNA follows: TGCGCCAGCAGAGATCTAATAGCGGGAGTTTCAGATACGCAGTATTTT. Its protein product is CASRDLIAGVSDTQYF.

The chain couples TRBV19 to TRBJ1-4; TRBD1 matches at 7 bases. The CDR3 length is 15 residues. Unmatched junction bases numbered 6, after V lost 3 bases and J lost 5 bases. Germline lookup yields CDR1 LNHDA and CDR2 SQIVND (reference sequence). The CDR3 spells CASSIPGGTNEKLFF. The CDR3 coding sequence is TGTGCCAGTAGTATCCCAGGGGGAACAAATGAAAAACTGTTTTTT.

V and J are TRBV5-5 and TRBJ1-5; no clear D gene. Germline-derived CDR1 and CDR2 are SGHKS and YYEKEE (reference sequence). The CDR3 has 18 residues. Trimming stripped 3 bases from V and 1 base from J, with 20 bases between. The CDR3 DNA follows: TGTGCCAGCAGCTCGTTTGGTCGCGGGGAGCGAAGCAATCAGCCCCAGCATTTT. Protein: CASSSFGRGERSNQPQHF.

The V call is TRBV9, the J call TRBJ2-2, with D possibly matching TRBD1 (5 bases). Germline V gene sequence: CDR1 SGDLS, CDR2 YYNGEE. This CDR3 is 16 amino acids long. V was clipped by 3 bases and J by 0 bases, with 12 bases between them. CDR3 sequence reads: CASSAKGRTNTGELFF. The CDR3 bases are TGTGCCAGCAGCGCCAAGGGGCGCACGAACACCGGGGAGCTGTTTTTT.

The rearrangement links TRBV7-9 to TRBJ1-1, with D possibly matching TRBD1 (6 bases). Germline V gives CDR1 SEHNR, CDR2 FQNEAQ (reference sequence). Between the trimmed V and J ends, which lost 1 base and 0 bases, there was a span of 12 bases. CDR3 length: 16 residues. The CDR3 spells CASSLVGGRMNTEAFF. The CDR3, as DNA: TGTGCCAGCAGCTTAGTAGGGGGACGGATGAACACTGAAGCTTTCTTT.

The CDR3, as DNA: TGTGCCAGCACCGGCTACGAGCAGTACTTC. Protein product: CASTGYEQYF. This chain joins TRBV6-5 and TRBJ2-7, with D unclear. The CDR3 spans 10 residues. Trimming shortened V by 7 bases and J by 3 bases, and 4 bases separated the two germline ends. The V gene's germline CDR1 is MNHEY and CDR2 SVGAGI.

V is TRBV7-8 and J is TRBJ2-7, with D possibly matching TRBD1 (6 bases). From germline, CDR1 is SGHVS and CDR2 FQNEAQ. The CDR3 extends over 13 amino acids. The germline V and J ends were trimmed by 5 bases and 2 bases, with 10 bases remaining between them. The CDR3 reads CASSPRTAYEQYF. CDR3 nucleotides: TGTGCCAGCAGCCCGCGGACAGCCTACGAGCAGTACTTC.

The rearrangement joins TRBV6-1 to TRBJ2-1; 10 positions match TRBD2. Per the germline V gene, CDR1 is MNHNS and CDR2 is SASEGT. With V trimmed by 2 bases and J by 3 bases, 1 base remained unmatched. This CDR3 has 15 residues. Here the CDR3 DNA reads TGTGCCAGCAGTGAACTAGCGGGAGACTACAATGAGCAGTTCTTC. Translation gives CASSELAGDYNEQFF.